This TCR beta chain was sequenced for a study of T cells after somatic rescue of genetic block. This table comes from immunoSEQ multiplex PCR, and its TCRdb copy is limited to in-frame clones, with some not included. In the table there are roughly 110,000 clones, over 80% of which are singletons. Trimming cost V 3 bases and J 3 bases; bases outside gene matches: 9. There are 18 residues in the CDR3. Germline CDR1 is MRHNA and CDR2 is SNTAGT. This chain links TRBV6-4 with TRBJ1-6, with TRBD1 matching 9 bases. Sequencing input: peripheral blood mononuclear cells (PBMCs). The TCR sequence derives from a young woman. For the CDR3, the DNA is TGTGCCAGCAGTGAACAGGGACAGGGCCTCCTCTATAATTCACCCCTCCACTTT. It specifies CASSEQGQGLLYNSPLHF.